The clone carrying this T cell receptor beta chain was recorded at least ten times. These data originate in a study of human T cells and chemical hapten exposure. Regarding time point: pre-sensitization, week 0. Treatment denoted: therapeutic diphenylcyclopropenone sensitization with weekly scalp DPC. This CDR3 is 15 amino acids long. Germline assignment: CDR1 LGHNT and CDR2 FRNRAP. The V end was cut by 2 bases, the J end by 6 bases, with 11 bases between. Each CDR3 protein gets one entry after TCRdb re-called the RACE reads with MiXCR. This table has approximately 79,000 distinct CDR3 sequences, 6.5% to 10% appearing once.

Sequenced material: whole blood, taken in connection with sensitization to the hapten diphenylcyclopropenone (DPC). This chain uses TRBV12-5 with TRBJ1-6, with D maybe TRBD1 (6 bases). The TCR was taken from a man in his forties with alopecia areata. Some clones in this sample may be carry-over from other donors' samples. This CDR3 reads CASGLIGRGNSPLHF. For the CDR3, the DNA is TGTGCTAGTGGTTTGATCGGCAGGGGTAATTCACCCCTCCACTTT.